The clone carrying this T cell receptor beta chain has a handful of counts. The CDR3 runs 16 residues. Germline V gene sequence: CDR1 MNHEY, CDR2 SVGAGI. After removal of 4 bases from V and 0 bases from J, the junction contained 3 bases not matched to a gene. The assay was immunoSEQ multiplex PCR, and TCRdb's table has in-frame clones only and misses some. Among around 19,000 clones listed, about 91% were seen once. The source of the sample is a study of T cells in localized non-small cell lung cancer. This chain uses TRBV6-5 with TRBJ2-3; 11 nucleotides line up with TRBD2. The source of this sequence is a woman aged 35-75 years with stage I lung adenocarcinoma. The sequences come from peripheral blood, collected before any cancer treatment. The CDR3 region is CASSSLAGGSTDTQYF. The CDR3 nucleotides read TGTGCCAGCAGTTCATTAGCGGGGGGGAGCACAGATACGCAGTATTTT.